This T cell receptor beta chain was profiled in a study of T cell responses to AZD1222 COVID-19 vaccine. This clone has a handful of counts. The target antigen is unknown. Other DNA variants within this sample encode the same CDR3. Overall study results and limits: Just 5 to 7 AZD1222 recipients were seropositive at baseline.

With V trimmed by 3 bases and J by 6 bases, 6 bases remained unmatched. Germline V gene data show CDR1 as MNHEY and CDR2 as SMNVEV (reference sequence). CDR3 length: 15 amino acids. TCRdb's table, derived via immunoSEQ multiplex PCR, lists solely in-frame clones and lacks some. The sample carries approximately 110,000 clones, around nine tenths recorded once. The sample in question was peripheral blood, obtained on day 0 of AZD1222 vaccination. The clonotype originates from an adult in good health. The genes are TRBV27 and TRBJ1-5; 9 bases match TRBD1. The CDR3 sequence: CASSFGGQGSQPQHF. Here the CDR3 DNA reads TGTGCCAGCAGTTTTGGGGGACAGGGTAGTCAGCCCCAGCATTTT.